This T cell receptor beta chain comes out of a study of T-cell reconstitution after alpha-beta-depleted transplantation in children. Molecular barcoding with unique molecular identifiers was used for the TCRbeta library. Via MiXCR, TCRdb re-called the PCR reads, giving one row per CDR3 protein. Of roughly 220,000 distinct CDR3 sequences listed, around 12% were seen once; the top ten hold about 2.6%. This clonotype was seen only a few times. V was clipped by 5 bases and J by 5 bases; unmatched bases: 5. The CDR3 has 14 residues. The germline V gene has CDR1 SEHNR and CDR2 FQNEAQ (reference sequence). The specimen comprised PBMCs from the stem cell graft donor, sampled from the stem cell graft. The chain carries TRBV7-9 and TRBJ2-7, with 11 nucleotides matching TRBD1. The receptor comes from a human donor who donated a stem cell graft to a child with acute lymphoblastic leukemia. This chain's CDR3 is CASSPRTGGNEQYF. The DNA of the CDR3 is TGTGCCAGCAGCCCACGGACAGGGGGCAACGAGCAGTACTTC.